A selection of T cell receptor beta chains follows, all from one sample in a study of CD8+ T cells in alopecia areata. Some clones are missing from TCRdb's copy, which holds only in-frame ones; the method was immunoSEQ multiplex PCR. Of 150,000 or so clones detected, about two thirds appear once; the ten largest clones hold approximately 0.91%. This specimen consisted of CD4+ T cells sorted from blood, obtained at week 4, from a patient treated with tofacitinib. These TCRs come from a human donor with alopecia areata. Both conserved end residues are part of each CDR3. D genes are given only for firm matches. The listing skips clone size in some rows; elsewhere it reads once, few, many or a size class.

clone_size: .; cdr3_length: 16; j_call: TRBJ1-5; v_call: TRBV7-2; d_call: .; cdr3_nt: TGTGCCAGCAGCCATACAGGAGTTTATAGCAATCAGCCCCAGCATTTT; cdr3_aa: CASSHTGVYSNQPQHF
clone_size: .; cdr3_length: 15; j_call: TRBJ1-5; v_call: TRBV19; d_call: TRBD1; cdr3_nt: TGTGCCAGTAGTGGCAGACAGGGGGCAGGGCAGCCCCAGCATTTT; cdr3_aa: CASSGRQGAGQPQHF
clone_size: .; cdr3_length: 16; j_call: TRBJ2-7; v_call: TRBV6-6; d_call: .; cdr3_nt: TGTGCCAGCAGTTACTCCGTAGGGGCAGGGTTGATCGAGCAGTACTTC; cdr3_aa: CASSYSVGAGLIEQYF
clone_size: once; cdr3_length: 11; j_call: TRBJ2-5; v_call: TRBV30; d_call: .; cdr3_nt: TGTGCCTTGGGACTTCAAGAGACCCAGTACTTC; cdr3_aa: CALGLQETQYF
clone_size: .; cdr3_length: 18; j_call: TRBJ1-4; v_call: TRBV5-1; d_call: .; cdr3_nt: TGCGCCAGCAGCTACAGACCGAGCGCGGAGTCAACTAATGAAAAACTGTTTTTT; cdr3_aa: CASSYRPSAESTNEKLFF
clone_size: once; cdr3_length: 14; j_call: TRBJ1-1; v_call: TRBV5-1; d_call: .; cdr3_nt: TGCGCCAGCAGCTTACGACTGATGAACACTGAAGCTTTCTTT; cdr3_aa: CASSLRLMNTEAFF
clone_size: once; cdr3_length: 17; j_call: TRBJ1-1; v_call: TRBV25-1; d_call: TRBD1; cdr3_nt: TGTGCCAGCATTCCGCCGGGACAGCATAGCATGAACACTGAAGCTTTCTTT; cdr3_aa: CASIPPGQHSMNTEAFF
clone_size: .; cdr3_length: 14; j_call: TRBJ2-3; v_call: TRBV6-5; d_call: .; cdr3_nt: TGTGCCAGCAGTTACCAGCCTAGCAGCGATACGCAGTATTTT; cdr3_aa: CASSYQPSSDTQYF
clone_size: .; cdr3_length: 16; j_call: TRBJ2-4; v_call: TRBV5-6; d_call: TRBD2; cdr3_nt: TGTGCCAGCAGCTTGTTTCTAGCGGGGGGGCCGGACATTCAGTACTTC; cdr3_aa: CASSLFLAGGPDIQYF
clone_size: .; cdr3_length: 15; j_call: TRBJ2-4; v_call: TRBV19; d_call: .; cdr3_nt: TGTGCCAGTTCCTCGGGGTATGGTTCCAAAAACATTCAGTACTTC; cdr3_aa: CASSSGYGSKNIQYF
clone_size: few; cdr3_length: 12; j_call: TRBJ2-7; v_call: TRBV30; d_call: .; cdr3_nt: TGTGCCTGGAGACCGAAGGGCTACGAGCAGTACTTC; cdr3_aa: CAWRPKGYEQYF
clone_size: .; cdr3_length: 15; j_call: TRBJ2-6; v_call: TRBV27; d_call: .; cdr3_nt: TGTGCCAGCCGTTTCCAGGGCTCTGGGGCCAACGTCCTGACTTTC; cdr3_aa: CASRFQGSGANVLTF